The 19 T cell receptor beta chains in this list originate from one sample, sequenced in a study of beta chain features in type 1 diabetes. Whole-study findings and limits: Shorter TCRB CDR3s, moderately but significantly so, were found in Type 1 diabetes patients in all four CD4+ subsets.

These TCRs are of unknown antigen specificity. Expressed TCRB transcripts were sequenced, since all the RNA that had been isolated was reverse transcribed. The data were produced by immunoSEQ multiplex PCR, yet TCRdb's version contains in-frame clones alone and is incomplete. The data hold under 300,000 clones, with approximately 15% observed a single time. Sequencing was performed on naive CD4+ T cells from blood. The receptors were sampled from a man younger than 45 with type 1 diabetes.

The chain uses TRBV30 and TRBJ2-7; 7 nucleotides line up with TRBD2. Germline V gives CDR1 GTSNPN, CDR2 SVGIG (reference sequence). The CDR3 has 14 residues. V gave up 5 bases and J gave up 0 bases; unmatched junction bases: 7. The DNA of the CDR3 is TGTGCCTGGGATGGGGGGGGGAGCTCCTACGAGCAGTACTTC. Translated, it gives CAWDGGGSSYEQYF. Variable domain in full (rest from reference TRBV30 and TRBJ2-7): SQTIHQWPATLVQPVGSPLSLECTVEGTSNPNLYWYRQAAGRGLQLLFYSVGIGQISSEVPQNLSASRPQDRQFILSSKKLLLSDSGFYLCAWDGGGSSYEQYFGPGTRLTVT.

This clone has only a few counts. This sequence joins TRBV29-1 and TRBJ2-5; 7 bases agree with TRBD2. The CDR3 has 14 amino acids. V lost 7 bases, J lost 3 bases, and 11 bases stayed unmatched. Germline-derived CDR1 and CDR2 are SQVTM and ANQGSEA. CDR3 sequence reads: CSARGGSWEETQYF. For the CDR3, the DNA is TGCAGCGCCCGGGGCGGGAGTTGGGAAGAGACCCAGTACTTC.

This clone came up a few times. V and J are TRBV7-2 and TRBJ1-5; D perhaps matches TRBD1 (5 bases). The V end was cut by 2 bases, the J end by 3 bases, with 11 bases between. There are 15 residues in the CDR3. CDR1 and CDR2 (germline): SGHTA, FQGNSA. CDR3 nucleotide sequence: TGTGCCAGCAGCTTACTCCGGGGGACCAATCAGCCCCAGCATTTT. It codes for CASSLLRGTNQPQHF.

CDR3 nucleotides: TGTGCCTGGAGTCCTTCCCGGACAGGGAGGACTGAAAAACTGTTTTTT. Its translation is CAWSPSRTGRTEKLFF. V is TRBV30 and J is TRBJ1-4; 8 positions match TRBD1. Per germline, CDR1 GTSNPN and CDR2 SVGIG (reference sequence). CDR3 size: 16 residues. J was trimmed by 7 bases and V by 2 bases; bases with no gene match: 12.

The chain combines TRBV7-9 with TRBJ2-4; TRBD2 is a possible D gene (5 bases). The CDR3 length is 15 residues. The V end was cut by 5 bases, the J end by 2 bases, with 13 bases between. Germline values: CDR1 SEHNR, CDR2 FQNEAQ (reference sequence). DNA of the CDR3: TGTGCCAGCAGCAAAGAGGGCGGTTCCAAAAACATTCAGTACTTC. Amino acid sequence: CASSKEGGSKNIQYF. The variable domain in full, completed from reference TRBV7-9 and TRBJ2-4, reads DTGVSQNPRHKITKRGQNVTFRCDPISEHNRLYWYRQTLGQGPEFLTYFQNEAQLEKSRLLSDRFSAERPKGSFSTLEIQRTEQGDSAMYLCASSKEGGSKNIQYFGAGTRLSVL.

This chain connects TRBV5-6 to TRBJ1-1; D uncertain. From germline, CDR1 is SGHDT and CDR2 YYEEEE. The ends were cut back, 0 bases at V and 5 bases at J, with 11 bases in the middle. CDR3 size: 14 residues. The chain's CDR3 is CASSLGNRGTEAFF. The CDR3 coding sequence is TGTGCCAGCAGCTTGGGCAACCGGGGAACTGAAGCTTTCTTT.

This clone was counted only a few times. This chain uses TRBV27 with TRBJ2-5; a weak D match, TRBD1 (6 bases). This CDR3 is 13 amino acids long. CDR1 is MNHEY, CDR2 SMNVEV, per germline (reference sequence). The V gene lost 8 bases and the J gene lost 5 bases, with 15 bases spanning the gap. This CDR3 is CASGFTGLETQYF. The CDR3 nucleotides read TGTGCCAGCGGGTTCACAGGGTTGGAGACCCAGTACTTC.

This sequence joins TRBV11-3 and TRBJ2-7, with TRBD1 matching over 7 bases. The CDR3 is 14 residues long. The ends lost 5 bases at V and 5 bases at J; junction bases unmatched: 9. CDR1 is SGHNT, CDR2 YENEEA, per germline. CDR3 sequence: CASSRRGRKDEQYF. DNA for the CDR3: TGTGCCAGCAGCCGTAGGGGGCGCAAAGACGAGCAGTACTTC.

This clone was seen only once. The same CDR3 arises from other DNA sequences in this sample as well. V is TRBV5-1 and J is TRBJ2-1; 11 bases map to TRBD2. Germline V gene sequence: CDR1 SGHRS, CDR2 YFSETQ. Germline trimming cut 4 bases from V and 5 bases from J; bases unmatched to any gene: 5. There are 15 residues in the CDR3. CDR3 coding DNA: TGCGCCAGCAGCGCCGGGACTAGCGGACACAATGAGCAGTTCTTC. Its translation is CASSAGTSGHNEQFF.

The chain uses TRBV7-9 and TRBJ2-7; 12 bases agree with TRBD2. Losses at the gene ends were 1 base for V and 6 bases for J; bases not matched to a gene: 4. The CDR3 sequence is 15 residues long. Germline assignment: CDR1 SEHNR and CDR2 FQNEAQ (reference sequence). CDR3 loop: CASSLGLAGVSEQYF. The CDR3 region has the DNA TGTGCCAGCAGCTTAGGACTAGCGGGAGTCTCCGAGCAGTACTTC.

This clone was counted only a few times. This sequence joins TRBV15 and TRBJ2-3; 10 bases line up with TRBD2. The CDR3 is made up of 16 amino acids. With V trimmed by 1 base and J by 1 base, 2 bases remained unmatched. Germline V gene lookup returns CDR1 LNHNV and CDR2 YYDKDF (reference sequence). The CDR3 DNA sequence: TGTGCCACCAGCAGAGCGAGCGGGAGGGGCACAGATACGCAGTATTTT. The encoded protein is CATSRASGRGTDTQYF.

This clone was counted only a few times. The chain couples TRBV19 to TRBJ1-5; possibly TRBD1 for D (6 bases). The germline V gene has CDR1 LNHDA and CDR2 SQIVND (reference sequence). V lost 4 bases and J 2 bases, leaving 18 bases between the germline ends. The CDR3 runs 17 residues. The CDR3 is CASSSHLTGLGNQPQHF. CDR3 bases: TGTGCCAGTAGTAGCCACCTCACAGGGTTGGGCAATCAGCCCCAGCATTTT. Full variable domain (rest looked up from reference TRBV19 and TRBJ1-5): DGGITQSPKYLFRKEGQNVTLSCEQNLNHDAMYWYRQDPGQGLRLIYYSQIVNDFQKGDIAEGYSVSREKKESFPLTVTSAQKNPTAFYLCASSSHLTGLGNQPQHFGDGTRLSIL.

The genes are TRBV5-1 and TRBJ2-2, with D perhaps TRBD1 (5 bases). Between the trimmed V and J ends, which lost 4 bases and 4 bases, there was a span of 17 bases. From germline, CDR1 is SGHRS and CDR2 YFSETQ. This CDR3 comprises 16 residues. DNA for the CDR3: TGCGCCAGCAGCCAGACAGTGAAAGGGCTCACCGGGGAGCTGTTTTTT. It codes for CASSQTVKGLTGELFF.

The CDR3 protein is CASSSERSYYEQYF. CDR3 DNA: TGCGCCAGCAGCTCGGAGCGAAGCTACTACGAGCAGTACTTC. This chain uses TRBV5-1 with TRBJ2-7, with D hard to call. Germline V gene sequence: CDR1 SGHRS, CDR2 YFSETQ. The CDR3 extends over 14 amino acids. Deletions cut 3 bases from V and 3 bases from J, with 13 bases between.

The CDR3 loop reads CASSQGGSAYNEQFF. CDR3 DNA sequence: TGCGCCAGCAGCCAAGGAGGATCTGCCTACAATGAGCAGTTCTTC. The chain has TRBV4-1 and TRBJ2-1; D remains unclear. The CDR3 covers 15 residues. The germline CDR1 and CDR2 sequences are MGHRA and YSYEKL. Trimming took off 1 base at V and 2 bases at J, with 9 bases between the two ends.

The chain is built from TRBV2 and TRBJ1-5; TRBD1 is a possible D gene (6 bases). Germline loops: CDR1 SNHLY, CDR2 FYNNEI. The CDR3 is 15 residues long. V dropped 7 bases and J dropped 4 bases, with 17 bases sitting between them. Here the CDR3 DNA reads TGTGCCAGCACCTTCTCCAGGGGCCCAAATCAGCCCCAGCATTTT. Protein product: CASTFSRGPNQPQHF.

Only a few counts were recorded for this clone. This chain links TRBV6-6 with TRBJ2-7; 9 bases align to TRBD1. After removal of 2 bases from V and 2 bases from J, the junction contained 1 base not matched to a gene. Per germline, CDR1 MNHNY and CDR2 SVGAGI (reference sequence). The CDR3 consists of 14 residues. This CDR3 is CASSYGQGTYEQYF. For the CDR3, the DNA is TGTGCCAGCAGTTACGGACAGGGGACCTACGAGCAGTACTTC.

This clone has only a few counts. The chain couples TRBV11-2 to TRBJ2-7, with TRBD2 matching 8 bases. CDR1 SGHAT and CDR2 FQNNGV come from the germline V gene. This CDR3 is 13 amino acids long. V lost 5 bases to trimming and J lost 7 bases; unmatched junction nucleotides: 7. As DNA, the CDR3 is TGTGCCAGCAGCCCAGGACTAGCTAGGGAGCAGTACTTC. Translation: CASSPGLAREQYF.

This clone was seen only a few times. The chain links TRBV15 to TRBJ1-4, with TRBD1 as a possible D gene (5 bases). V dropped 0 bases and J dropped 6 bases, with 11 bases sitting between them. Germline V gene data show CDR1 as LNHNV and CDR2 as YYDKDF (reference sequence). CDR3 length equals 15 residues. The CDR3 region has the DNA TGTGCCACCAGCAGAGAAGGGGCGGGGGATGAAAAACTGTTTTTT. It encodes CATSREGAGDEKLFF.